Presented here are 29 T cell receptor beta chains from one specimen sequenced in a study of CD8 T cells in Susac syndrome. An amount of RNA that ranged from about 0.45 to 1 ug was reverse transcribed with random hexamers. TCRdb re-derived calls from the immunoSEQ multiplex PCR reads in MiXCR, one entry per CDR3 protein. The table lists about 240,000 distinct CDR3 sequences, roughly 95% of them singletons. Input material: CD4+ T cells from PBMCs. These receptors were collected from a human donor with Susac syndrome.

The rearrangement uses TRBV20-1 and TRBJ2-7; TRBD2 might be the D (5 bases). The CDR3 loop spans 11 amino acids. V shed 5 bases and J shed 2 bases, with 7 bases lying between them. Germline V gene data show CDR1 as DFQATT and CDR2 as SNEGSKA (reference sequence). CDR3 sequence: CSAEGTYEQYF. CDR3 bases: TGCAGTGCTGAGGGCACCTACGAGCAGTACTTC.

The chain joins TRBV18 to TRBJ2-7, with a possible D match to TRBD2 (6 bases). V was cut by 3 bases and J by 4 bases, with 10 bases left in between. The CDR3 has 13 residues. Looked up from germline, CDR1 is KGHSH and CDR2 is LQKENI. CDR3 nucleotide sequence: TGTGCCAGCTCACCGCGGGACGATTACGAGCAGTACTTC. Translating gives CASSPRDDYEQYF.

A single count supports this clonotype. The gene calls are TRBV7-2 and TRBJ1-2, with D tentatively TRBD1 (5 bases). V dropped 5 bases and J dropped 8 bases, with 21 bases sitting between them. The V gene's germline CDR1 is SGHTA and CDR2 FQGNSA. The CDR3 extends over 15 amino acids. DNA for the CDR3: TGTGCCAGCAGCGCTAACTCGGGGGGGTTTGGAGGCTACACCTTC. Translation: CASSANSGGFGGYTF.

The rearrangement links TRBV4-1 to TRBJ1-1; tentatively, D is TRBD1 (5 bases). Deletions cut 3 bases from V and 5 bases from J, with 10 bases between. Germline V gene sequence: CDR1 MGHRA, CDR2 YSYEKL. The CDR3 covers 13 residues. The CDR3: CASSHPGGTEAFF. CDR3 DNA: TGCGCCAGCAGCCACCCGGGGGGAACTGAAGCTTTCTTT.

The chain uses TRBV14 and TRBJ1-2, with no clear D. V gave up 0 bases and J gave up 4 bases, with 12 bases separating them. The germline gives CDR1 SGHDN, CDR2 FVKESK. This CDR3 contains 15 residues. The CDR3 bases are TGTGCCAGCAGCCAAGAAGGTGTGTGGGGCTATGGCTACACCTTC. It encodes CASSQEGVWGYGYTF.

This clonotype was seen a few times. This chain uses TRBV7-9 with TRBJ2-7; D uncertain. CDR3 length: 12 amino acids. Germline V lookup: CDR1 SEHNR, CDR2 FQNEAQ (reference sequence). Trimming shortened V by 6 bases and J by 3 bases, and 9 bases separated the two germline ends. CDR3 amino acids: CASSPESYEQYF. Here the CDR3 DNA reads TGTGCCAGCAGTCCAGAGAGCTACGAGCAGTACTTC.

The V and J genes are TRBV28 and TRBJ1-2; D is uncertain. CDR1 and CDR2 from the germline V gene are MDHEN and SYDVKM. V shed 6 bases and J shed 2 bases, with 4 bases lying between them. CDR3 length: 11 residues. The CDR3 spells CASRENYGYTF. The CDR3, as DNA: TGTGCCAGCAGGGAAAACTATGGCTACACCTTC.

The rearrangement uses TRBV27 and TRBJ1-5, with D tentatively TRBD1 (5 bases). The CDR3 spans 10 residues. V lost 11 bases to trimming and J lost 5 bases, with 7 bases between them. Germline values: CDR1 MNHEY, CDR2 SMNVEV (reference sequence). For the CDR3, the DNA is TGTGCCGGGGGATATCAGCCCCAGCATTTT. Translation gives CAGGYQPQHF.

The chain carries TRBV20-1 and TRBJ2-7; TRBD1 aligns across 11 bases. Trimming removed 6 bases from V and 3 bases from J; junction bases left unmatched: 4. The CDR3 runs to 13 residues. CDR1 and CDR2 (germline): DFQATT, SNEGSKA (reference sequence). This CDR3 reads CSAGGQGDYEQYF. CDR3 nucleotides: TGCAGTGCGGGGGGACAGGGGGACTACGAGCAGTACTTC.

The chain couples TRBV28 to TRBJ2-7; no clear D gene. The V end lost 5 bases, the J end lost 5 bases, and 7 bases lay between the germline ends. There are 11 residues in the CDR3. Germline lookup yields CDR1 MDHEN and CDR2 SYDVKM. The CDR3 loop reads CASSPRHEQYF. The DNA for the CDR3 is TGTGCCAGCAGTCCCCGACACGAGCAGTACTTC.

V gene TRBV29-1 combines with J gene TRBJ2-7; D not resolved. Deletions cut 0 bases from V and 12 bases from J, with 18 bases between. Germline CDR1 reads SQVTM; CDR2 reads ANQGSEA. This CDR3 is 13 amino acids long. The CDR3 loop is CSVEEFGPEDRYF. The CDR3 DNA sequence: TGCAGCGTTGAAGAATTCGGGCCAGAGGATCGGTACTTC.

The chain joins TRBV18 to TRBJ1-1, with D hard to call. Looked up from germline, CDR1 is KGHSH and CDR2 is LQKENI. Trimming pared 0 bases from V and 4 bases from J, leaving 12 bases between. The CDR3 runs 15 residues. The CDR3, as DNA: TGTGCCAGCTCACCACCCCCGGGATCTGGCACTGAAGCTTTCTTT. It encodes CASSPPPGSGTEAFF.

The rearrangement uses TRBV4-2 and TRBJ2-1, with 8 bases identical to TRBD2. The CDR3 extends over 14 amino acids. Germline V gene lookup returns CDR1 LGHNA and CDR2 YNFKEQ. After removal of 4 bases from V and 8 bases from J, the junction contained 7 bases not matched to a gene. CDR3 residues: CASSRGTSQDEQFF. Here the CDR3 DNA reads TGTGCCAGCAGCCGCGGGACTAGTCAGGATGAGCAGTTCTTC.

This chain joins TRBV7-9 and TRBJ1-1; 8 nucleotides line up with TRBD1. The CDR3 is made up of 15 amino acids. Germline CDR1 and CDR2: SEHNR and FQNEAQ (reference sequence). V was pared by 4 bases and J by 8 bases, with 12 bases of the junction left unmatched. The CDR3 bases are TGTGCCAGCAGCTCCCGGGACAGGCGGACGGGAGAAGCTTTCTTT. It yields the protein CASSSRDRRTGEAFF.

The rearrangement uses TRBV11-2 and TRBJ2-5; 7 bases map to TRBD1. CDR3 length: 15 amino acids. The V gene end was trimmed by 5 bases and the J gene end by 4 bases; junction bases not matched to a gene: 10. In germline, CDR1 is SGHAT, CDR2 FQNNGV. The CDR3: CASSADRARGETQYF. In nucleotides, the CDR3 is TGTGCCAGCAGCGCCGACAGGGCCCGCGGAGAGACCCAGTACTTC.

CDR3 nucleotides: TGTGCCAGCGGGGTGCGATCAGGTCAAGAGACCCAGTACTTC. This encodes CASGVRSGQETQYF. The chain links TRBV28 to TRBJ2-5, with D uncertain. V lost 8 bases to trimming and J lost 2 bases, with 15 bases between them. Germline lookup yields CDR1 MDHEN and CDR2 SYDVKM. This CDR3 contains 14 residues.

The CDR3 is CASSLGAYGYTF. Written as DNA, the CDR3 is TGTGCCAGCAGTTTGGGGGCCTATGGCTACACCTTC. The chain couples TRBV28 to TRBJ1-2; D perhaps matches TRBD1 (6 bases). V was clipped by 3 bases and J by 4 bases, with 6 bases between them. Germline CDR1 and CDR2: MDHEN and SYDVKM. The CDR3 spans 12 residues.

J is TRBJ2-7 and V is TRBV25-1; D gene ambiguous. V was pared by 6 bases and J by 6 bases, with 15 bases between. This CDR3 has 13 residues. CDR1 is MGHDK, CDR2 SYGVNS, per germline. The CDR3, as DNA: TGTGCCAGCAGCCTCCCCAACCGGGCCGAGCAGTACTTC. Amino acids: CASSLPNRAEQYF.

The rearrangement joins TRBV7-9 to TRBJ1-1; 9 nucleotides align to TRBD1. Germline CDR1 and CDR2: SEHNR and FQNEAQ (reference sequence). This CDR3 contains 16 residues. The ends lost 1 base at V and 1 base at J; junction bases unmatched: 4. The CDR3 DNA sequence: TGTGCCAGCAGCTTAGGCCCGGGACAGGGGAACACTGAAGCTTTCTTT. This translates into CASSLGPGQGNTEAFF.

The chain is built from TRBV20-1 and TRBJ2-7; 9 nucleotides line up with TRBD1. The CDR3 is made up of 14 amino acids. V was clipped by 0 bases and J by 6 bases; unmatched bases: 6. From germline, CDR1 is DFQATT and CDR2 SNEGSKA (reference sequence). Here the CDR3 DNA reads TGCAGTGCTAGAGATCAACAGGGGGCGGGCGAGCAGTACTTC. Protein sequence: CSARDQQGAGEQYF.

The genes are TRBV7-8 and TRBJ1-2, with 7 bases lining up with TRBD1. The CDR3 is 14 amino acids. Per the germline V gene, CDR1 is SGHVS and CDR2 is FQNEAQ. The V segment lost 4 bases and the J segment 9 bases; nucleotides outside the gene matches: 11. Here the CDR3 reads CASSSQEGARRYTF. The CDR3 DNA follows: TGTGCCAGCAGCTCCCAGGAGGGGGCTAGGCGCTACACCTTC.

V is TRBV6-4 and J is TRBJ2-7; D not certain. Trimming cost V 4 bases and J 0 bases, with 10 bases left between them. The CDR3 loop spans 14 amino acids. CDR1 MRHNA and CDR2 SNTAGT come from the germline V gene. In nucleotides, the CDR3 is TGTGCCAGCAGTGTTGACATTAGCTCCTACGAGCAGTACTTC. Residues: CASSVDISSYEQYF.

The genes are TRBV7-9 and TRBJ2-1; D possibly uses TRBD1 or TRBD2 (5 bases each). V lost 5 bases and J lost 8, with 16 bases in between. The CDR3 is 14 amino acids. From germline, CDR1 is SEHNR and CDR2 FQNEAQ (reference sequence). DNA of the CDR3: TGTGCCAGCAGCCGGGACGCCAAGGTGGATGAGCAGTTCTTC. Its translation is CASSRDAKVDEQFF.

The chain employs TRBV30 and TRBJ1-2; D ambiguous. The CDR3 covers 13 residues. Trimming took 0 bases from V and 8 from J, leaving 13 bases between them. Germline V CDR1 and CDR2: GTSNPN, SVGIG (reference sequence). CDR3 amino acids: CAWSVPGPEGYTF. Here the CDR3 DNA reads TGTGCCTGGAGTGTACCTGGCCCGGAGGGCTACACCTTC.

V gene TRBV10-2 combines with J gene TRBJ2-1, with 7 bases identical to TRBD2. Germline assignment: CDR1 WSHSY and CDR2 SAAADI. The CDR3 is made up of 14 amino acids. After removal of 7 bases from V and 10 bases from J, the junction contained 13 bases not matched to a gene. The CDR3 coding sequence is TGCGCCAGCACCCGGGACTTCCCCGGGGGGGAGCAGTTCTTC. This codes for CASTRDFPGGEQFF.

In this sample, this clonotype turned up once. The gene calls are TRBV29-1 and TRBJ1-1; 8 positions match TRBD1. This CDR3 has 14 residues. J lost 6 bases, V lost 4 bases, and 10 bases had no gene match. Germline CDR1 and CDR2: SQVTM and ANQGSEA. CDR3 nucleotide sequence: TGCAGCGTTGGGATGGGACAGGCCTACGCTGAAGCTTTCTTT. Translated: CSVGMGQAYAEAFF.

V and J are TRBV30 and TRBJ1-2; TRBD1 might be the D (6 bases). Germline V gene sequence: CDR1 GTSNPN, CDR2 SVGIG (reference sequence). The CDR3 sequence is 13 residues long. The V end was cut by 0 bases, the J end by 4 bases, with 9 bases between. This CDR3 is CAWSVGTFYGYTF. The DNA for the CDR3 is TGTGCCTGGAGTGTCGGGACATTCTATGGCTACACCTTC.

The V gene is TRBV28, the J gene TRBJ1-4; no firm D call. V lost 7 bases and J 8 bases, leaving 14 bases between the germline ends. Germline V lookup: CDR1 MDHEN, CDR2 SYDVKM. The CDR3 totals 13 residues. The CDR3 protein is CASTTSTEEKLFF. For the CDR3, the DNA is TGTGCCAGCACCACTTCAACGGAGGAAAAACTGTTTTTT. The full variable domain, rest sourced from reference TRBV28 and TRBJ1-4, is DVKVTQSSRYLVKRTGEKVFLECVQDMDHENMFWYRQDPGLGLRLIYFSYDVKMKEKGDIPEGYSVSREKKERFSLILESASTNQTSMYLCASTTSTEEKLFFGSGTQLSVL.

The chain combines TRBV9 with TRBJ2-1; perhaps TRBD2 as D (8 bases). The germline gives CDR1 SGDLS, CDR2 YYNGEE. The CDR3 runs 19 residues. Trimming took 3 bases from V and 0 from J, leaving 22 bases between them. This chain's CDR3 is CASSAGGSGTTSSYNEQFF. The CDR3 bases are TGTGCCAGCAGCGCAGGGGGTAGCGGGACGACCAGCTCCTACAATGAGCAGTTCTTC.